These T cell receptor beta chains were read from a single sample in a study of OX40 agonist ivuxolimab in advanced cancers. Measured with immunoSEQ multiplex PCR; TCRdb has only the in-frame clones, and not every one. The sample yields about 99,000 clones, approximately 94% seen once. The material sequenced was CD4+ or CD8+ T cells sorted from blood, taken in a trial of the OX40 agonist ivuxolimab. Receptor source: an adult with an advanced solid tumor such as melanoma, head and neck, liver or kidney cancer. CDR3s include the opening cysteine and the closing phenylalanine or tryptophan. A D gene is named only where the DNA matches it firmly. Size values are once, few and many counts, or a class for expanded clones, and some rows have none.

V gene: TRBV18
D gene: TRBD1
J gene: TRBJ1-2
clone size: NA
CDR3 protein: CASFRDSSNYGYTF
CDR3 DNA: TGTGCCAGCTTCCGGGACAGCTCTAACTATGGCTACACCTTC

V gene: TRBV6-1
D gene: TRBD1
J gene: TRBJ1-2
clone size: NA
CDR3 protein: CASRDGTGDGYTF
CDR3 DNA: TGTGCCAGCAGGGACGGGACAGGGGATGGCTACACCTTC

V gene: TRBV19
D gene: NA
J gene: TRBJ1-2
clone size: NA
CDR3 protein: CASSTKGGANYGYTF
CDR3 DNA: TGTGCCAGTAGTACAAAAGGGGGAGCTAACTATGGCTACACCTTC

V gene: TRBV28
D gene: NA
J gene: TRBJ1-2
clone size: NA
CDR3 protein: CASTSPENNYGYTF
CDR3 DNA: TGTGCCAGCACTTCCCCGGAAAATAACTATGGCTACACCTTC

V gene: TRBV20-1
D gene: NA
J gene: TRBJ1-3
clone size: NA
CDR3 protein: CSGPSGNTIYF
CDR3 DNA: TGCAGCGGCCCCTCTGGAAACACCATATATTTT

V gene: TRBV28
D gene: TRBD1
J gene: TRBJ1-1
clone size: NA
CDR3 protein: CASMEDRSLNTEAFF
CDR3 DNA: TGTGCCAGCATGGAGGACAGGTCGCTGAACACTGAAGCTTTCTTT

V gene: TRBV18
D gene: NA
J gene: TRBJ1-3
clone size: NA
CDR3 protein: CASSSGYGNTIYF
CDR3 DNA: TGTGCCAGCTCGTCAGGGTACGGCAACACCATATATTTT

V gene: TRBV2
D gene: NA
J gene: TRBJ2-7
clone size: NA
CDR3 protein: CASSEVLVLSEQYF
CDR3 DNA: TGTGCCAGCAGTGAAGTTCTAGTTCTGTCCGAGCAGTACTTC

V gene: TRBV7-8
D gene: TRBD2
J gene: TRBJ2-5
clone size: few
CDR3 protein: CASSLGTSETQYF
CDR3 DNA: TGTGCCAGCAGCTTAGGGACTAGCGAGACCCAGTACTTC

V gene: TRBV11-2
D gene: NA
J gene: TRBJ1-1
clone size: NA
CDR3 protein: CASSFGPAWTEAFF
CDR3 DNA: TGTGCCAGCAGCTTCGGCCCGGCTTGGACTGAAGCTTTCTTT

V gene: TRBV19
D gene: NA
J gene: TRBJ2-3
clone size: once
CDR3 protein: CASSIKDSPSDTQYF
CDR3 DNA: TGTGCCAGTAGTATAAAGGACAGTCCCTCAGATACGCAGTATTTT

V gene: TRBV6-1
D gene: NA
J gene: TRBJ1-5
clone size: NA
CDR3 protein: CASSLRDSQHF
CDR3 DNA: TGTGCCAGCAGTCTCCGGGACTCCCAGCATTTT

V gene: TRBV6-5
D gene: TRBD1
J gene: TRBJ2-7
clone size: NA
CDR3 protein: CASSHLQGADEQYF
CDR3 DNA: TGTGCCAGCAGCCATCTACAGGGGGCTGATGAGCAGTACTTC

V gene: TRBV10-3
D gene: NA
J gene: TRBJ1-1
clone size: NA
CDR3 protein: CAISGTSLGTEAFF
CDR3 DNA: TGTGCCATCAGCGGGACTTCCTTGGGAACTGAAGCTTTCTTT

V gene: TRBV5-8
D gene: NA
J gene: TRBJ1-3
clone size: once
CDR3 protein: CASSSIYRVLANTIYF
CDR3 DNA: TGTGCCAGCAGCTCCATATACAGGGTATTGGCAAACACCATATATTTT

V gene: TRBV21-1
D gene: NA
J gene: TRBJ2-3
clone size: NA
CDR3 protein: CASSKGGRQDSTDTQYF
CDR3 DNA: TGTGCCAGCAGCAAAGGGGGTCGGCAGGATAGCACAGATACGCAGTATTTT

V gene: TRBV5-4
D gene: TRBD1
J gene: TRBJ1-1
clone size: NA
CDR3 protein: CASSFQAARGVSEAFF
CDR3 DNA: TGTGCCAGCAGCTTTCAAGCTGCCAGGGGGGTATCTGAAGCTTTCTTT

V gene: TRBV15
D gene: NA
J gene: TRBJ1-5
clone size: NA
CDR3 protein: CATSRGGRADQPQHF
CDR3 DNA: TGTGCCACCAGCCGAGGTGGGAGGGCGGATCAGCCCCAGCATTTT

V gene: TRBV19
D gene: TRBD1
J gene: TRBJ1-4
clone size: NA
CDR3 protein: CASNPTGLNEKLFF
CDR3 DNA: TGTGCCAGTAACCCGACAGGGTTAAATGAAAAACTGTTTTTT

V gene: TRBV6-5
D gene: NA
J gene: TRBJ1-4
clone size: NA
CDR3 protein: CASSYSKWAKLFF
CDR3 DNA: TGTGCCAGCAGTTACTCTAAATGGGCAAAACTGTTTTTT

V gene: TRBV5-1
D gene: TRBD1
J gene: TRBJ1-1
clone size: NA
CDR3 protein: CASSLVQGADTEAFF
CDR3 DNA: TGCGCCAGCAGCTTGGTGCAGGGGGCGGACACTGAAGCTTTCTTT

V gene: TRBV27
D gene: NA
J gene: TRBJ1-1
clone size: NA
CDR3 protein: CASSFRQNTEAFF
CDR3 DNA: TGTGCCAGCAGTTTTCGGCAGAACACTGAAGCTTTCTTT

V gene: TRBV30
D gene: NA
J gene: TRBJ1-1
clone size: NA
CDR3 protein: CAWSSPPGGRAFF
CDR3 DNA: TGTGCCTGGAGTTCCCCGCCCGGTGGGAGAGCTTTCTTT

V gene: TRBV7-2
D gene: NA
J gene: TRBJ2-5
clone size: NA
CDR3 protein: CASSPQGWQETQYF
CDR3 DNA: TGTGCCAGCAGCCCCCAGGGGTGGCAAGAGACCCAGTACTTC

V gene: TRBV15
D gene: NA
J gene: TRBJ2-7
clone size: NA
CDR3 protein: CATSSQSGFYEQYF
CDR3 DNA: TGTGCCACCAGCAGTCAAAGCGGTTTCTACGAGCAGTACTTC

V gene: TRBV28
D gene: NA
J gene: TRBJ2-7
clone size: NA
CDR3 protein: CASSEPAYGQYF
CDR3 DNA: TGTGCCAGCAGTGAACCAGCTTACGGGCAGTACTTC

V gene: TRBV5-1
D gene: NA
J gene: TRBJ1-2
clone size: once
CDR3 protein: CASSLEVYGYTF
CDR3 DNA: TGCGCCAGCAGCTTGGAGGTCTATGGCTACACCTTC

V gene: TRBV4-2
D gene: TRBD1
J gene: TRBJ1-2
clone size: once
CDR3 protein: CASSQGDRDGGGYTF
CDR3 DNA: TGTGCCAGCAGCCAAGGTGACAGGGACGGAGGCGGCTACACCTTC

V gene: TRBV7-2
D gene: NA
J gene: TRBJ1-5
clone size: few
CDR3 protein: CASSQEGTRQPQHF
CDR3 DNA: TGTGCCAGCAGCCAAGAGGGGACACGGCAGCCCCAGCATTTT

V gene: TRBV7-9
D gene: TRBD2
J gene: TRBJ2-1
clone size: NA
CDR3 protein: CASSRSPSGSRDNEQFF
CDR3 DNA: TGTGCCAGCAGCCGGTCTCCTAGCGGGTCTCGGGACAATGAGCAGTTCTTC

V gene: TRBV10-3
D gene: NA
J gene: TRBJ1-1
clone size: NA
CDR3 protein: CAITIGGGGTEAFF
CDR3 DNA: TGTGCCATCACCATTGGCGGAGGGGGCACTGAAGCTTTCTTT

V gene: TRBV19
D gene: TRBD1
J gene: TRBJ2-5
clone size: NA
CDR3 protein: CASSVTGTGETQYF
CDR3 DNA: TGTGCCAGTAGCGTAACCGGGACAGGGGAGACCCAGTACTTC

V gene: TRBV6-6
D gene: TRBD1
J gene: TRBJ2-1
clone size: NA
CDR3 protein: CASSSRRSTGDNEQFF
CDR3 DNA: TGTGCCAGCAGTTCCCGACGGTCGACAGGGGATAATGAGCAGTTCTTC

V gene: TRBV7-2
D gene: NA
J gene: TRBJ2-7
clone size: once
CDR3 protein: CASSSANLMSYEQYF
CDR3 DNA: TGTGCCAGCAGCTCTGCGAATCTGATGTCCTACGAGCAGTACTTC

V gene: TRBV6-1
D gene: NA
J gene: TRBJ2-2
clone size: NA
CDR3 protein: CASSIRREWAGELFF
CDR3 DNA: TGTGCCAGCAGTATACGGAGGGAGTGGGCCGGGGAGCTGTTTTTT

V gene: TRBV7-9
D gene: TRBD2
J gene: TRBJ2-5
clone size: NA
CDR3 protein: CASSLSGRVRATQETQYF
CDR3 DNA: TGTGCCAGCAGCTTATCAGGGAGGGTGCGGGCGACCCAAGAGACCCAGTACTTC

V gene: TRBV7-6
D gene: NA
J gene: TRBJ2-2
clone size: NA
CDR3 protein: CASSSWAGELFF
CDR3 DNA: TGTGCCAGCAGCTCCTGGGCCGGGGAGCTGTTTTTT

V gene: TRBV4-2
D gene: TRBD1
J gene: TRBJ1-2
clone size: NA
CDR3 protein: CASSRGTGGYYGYTF
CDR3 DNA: TGTGCCAGCAGCCGAGGGACAGGGGGTTACTATGGCTACACCTTC

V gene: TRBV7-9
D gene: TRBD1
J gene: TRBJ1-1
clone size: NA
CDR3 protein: CASSLVLRTGALNTEAFF
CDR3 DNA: TGTGCCAGCAGCTTGGTGCTGAGGACAGGGGCGCTGAACACTGAAGCTTTCTTT

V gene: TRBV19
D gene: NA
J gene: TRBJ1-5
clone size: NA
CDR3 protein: CASTYLGDSNQPQHF
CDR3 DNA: TGTGCCAGTACCTATCTCGGGGATAGCAATCAGCCCCAGCATTTT

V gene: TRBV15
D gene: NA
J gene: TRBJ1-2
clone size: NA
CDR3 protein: CATIKDGQINYGYTF
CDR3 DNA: TGTGCCACCATCAAAGATGGGCAGATTAACTATGGCTACACCTTC

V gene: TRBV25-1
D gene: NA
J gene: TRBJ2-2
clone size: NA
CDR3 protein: CASSKQRNTGELFF
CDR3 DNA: TGTGCCAGCAGTAAACAGAGGAACACCGGGGAGCTGTTTTTT

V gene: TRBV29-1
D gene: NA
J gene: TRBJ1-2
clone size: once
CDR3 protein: CSVEGTAELGSIYGYTF
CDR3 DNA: TGCAGCGTTGAAGGGACTGCCGAGCTGGGATCGATCTATGGCTACACCTTC

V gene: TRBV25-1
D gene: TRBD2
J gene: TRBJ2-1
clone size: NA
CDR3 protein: CASSVRKGLAGDEQFF
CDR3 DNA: TGTGCCAGCAGTGTCAGGAAGGGACTAGCGGGGGATGAGCAGTTCTTC

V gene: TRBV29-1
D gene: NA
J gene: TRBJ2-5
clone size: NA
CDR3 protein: CSVNLRFRETQYF
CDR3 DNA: TGCAGCGTTAATCTAAGGTTTCGAGAGACCCAGTACTTC

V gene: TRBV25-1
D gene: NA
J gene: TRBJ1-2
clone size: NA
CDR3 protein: CASSERVAGAGYGYTF
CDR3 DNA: TGTGCCAGCAGTGAAAGAGTGGCGGGGGCGGGCTATGGCTACACCTTC

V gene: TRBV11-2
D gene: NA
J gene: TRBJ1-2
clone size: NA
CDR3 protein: CASSLEKVRGYTF
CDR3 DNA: TGTGCCAGCAGCTTAGAGAAAGTCCGCGGCTACACCTTC

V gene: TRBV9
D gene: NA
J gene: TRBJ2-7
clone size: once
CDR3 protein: CASSVGPQGYEQYF
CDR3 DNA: TGTGCCAGCAGCGTAGGACCGCAGGGCTACGAGCAGTACTTC

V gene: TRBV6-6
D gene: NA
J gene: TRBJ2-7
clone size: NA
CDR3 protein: CATHGGTLYEQYF
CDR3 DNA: TGTGCCACACACGGAGGGACTCTCTACGAGCAGTACTTC

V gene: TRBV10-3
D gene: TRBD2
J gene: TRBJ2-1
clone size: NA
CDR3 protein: CAIMGAGDEQFF
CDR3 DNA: TGTGCCATCATGGGAGCGGGGGACGAGCAGTTCTTC

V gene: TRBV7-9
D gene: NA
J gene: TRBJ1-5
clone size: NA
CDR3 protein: CASSLVGNQPQHF
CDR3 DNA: TGTGCCAGCAGCTTAGTGGGCAATCAGCCCCAGCATTTT

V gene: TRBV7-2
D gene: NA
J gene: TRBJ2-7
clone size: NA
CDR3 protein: CASSLETGFISYEQYF
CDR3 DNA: TGTGCCAGCAGCTTAGAGACGGGCTTCATCTCCTACGAGCAGTACTTC